The 29 T cell receptor beta chains reported below all come from one sample, sequenced in a study of a mutant IDH1 vaccine in newly diagnosed glioma. The time point was: week 23, last vaccination. Each vaccine dose was 300 ug of mutant IDH1 20-mer peptide, with topical imiquimod. These receptors' targets are unknown. Method: immunoSEQ multiplex PCR; TCRdb's copy keeps in-frame clones and lacks some. The table lists just over 80,000 clones, roughly 85% of them singletons. The material sequenced was PBMCs, taken from a glioma patient whose treatment included an IDH1 peptide vaccine. The source of these receptors is a man aged 25-40 years with glioma. Some clones in this sample may be carry-over from other donors' samples.

V usage is TRBV28 and J usage is TRBJ1-4, with TRBD1 identical over 7 bases. Per the germline V gene, CDR1 is MDHEN and CDR2 is SYDVKM. The CDR3 totals 16 residues. The J segment lost 4 bases and the V segment lost 7 bases, leaving 12 bases of the junction unmatched. The CDR3 nucleotides read TGTGCCAGCACCCGGGACAGAAGAATTTATAATGAAAAACTGTTTTTT. As protein: CASTRDRRIYNEKLFF.

This chain uses TRBV2 with TRBJ1-4, with D hard to call. The CDR3 covers 15 residues. Between the trimmed V and J ends, which lost 6 bases and 6 bases, there was a span of 17 bases. Germline values: CDR1 SNHLY, CDR2 FYNNEI. The DNA for the CDR3 is TGTGCCAGCAGACGATACTTCTCCCAATATGAAAAACTGTTTTTT. Amino acid sequence: CASRRYFSQYEKLFF.

CDR3 sequence: CASSYSPGAGTEQYF. The DNA of the CDR3 is TGTGCCAGCAGTTATTCCCCGGGGGCAGGGACTGAGCAGTACTTC. The V gene is TRBV6-6, the J gene TRBJ2-7, with D perhaps being TRBD1 or TRBD2 (6 bases each). V shed 3 bases and J shed 7 bases, with 19 bases lying between them. This CDR3 has 15 residues. The germline V gene encodes CDR1 MNHNY and CDR2 SVGAGI (reference sequence).

The J gene is TRBJ2-7, the V gene TRBV6-5; D is unresolved. The CDR3 is made up of 13 amino acids. V dropped 7 bases and J dropped 2 bases, with 12 bases sitting between them. From germline, CDR1 is MNHEY and CDR2 SVGAGI. CDR3 DNA sequence: TGTGCCAGCAAAAGGGAAAGGCCCTACGAGCAGTACTTC. Residues: CASKRERPYEQYF.

The chain links TRBV7-3 to TRBJ2-3; TRBD1 agrees at 8 bases. Germline values: CDR1 SGHTA, CDR2 FQGTGA. The CDR3 sequence is 14 residues long. V lost 3 bases and J lost 3; bases outside the gene matches: 2. CDR3 residues: CASSFGQGTDTQYF. Written as DNA, the CDR3 is TGTGCCAGCAGCTTTGGACAGGGAACAGATACGCAGTATTTT.

The chain has TRBV19 and TRBJ1-4; D remains unclear. The CDR3 is made up of 12 amino acids. CDR1 is LNHDA and CDR2 is SQIVND in the germline V gene (reference sequence). Trimming left V 5 bases short and J 7 bases short, with 8 bases between. CDR3 region: CASSLGREKLFF. CDR3 in DNA: TGTGCCAGTAGTCTCGGACGTGAAAAACTGTTTTTT.

The chain has TRBV19 and TRBJ2-3, with a tentative D call TRBD1 (6 bases). The CDR3 has 14 amino acids. V dropped 5 bases and J dropped 5 bases, with 14 bases sitting between them. CDR1 and CDR2 from the germline V gene are LNHDA and SQIVND (reference sequence). CDR3 sequence reads: CASSLDRRGDTQYF. The CDR3 nucleotides are TGTGCCAGTAGTTTGGATCGCAGGGGAGATACGCAGTATTTT.

The chain carries TRBV11-3 and TRBJ2-3; 7 nucleotides agree with TRBD2. V lost 4 bases and J lost 5; bases outside the gene matches: 9. The V gene's germline CDR1 is SGHNT and CDR2 YENEEA. CDR3 length: 15 amino acids. CDR3 bases: TGTGCCAGCAGCTCCGGACTAGTGGAGGAAGATACGCAGTATTTT. It is translated as CASSSGLVEEDTQYF.

The V and J genes are TRBV30 and TRBJ1-2, with TRBD1 matching over 7 bases. The germline gives CDR1 GTSNPN, CDR2 SVGIG (reference sequence). CDR3 length: 11 residues. Trimming took 4 bases from V and 7 from J; bases not matched to a gene: 3. The CDR3 loop is CAWNYRGGYTF. The CDR3 DNA is TGTGCCTGGAACTACAGGGGTGGCTACACCTTC.

This chain connects TRBV7-9 to TRBJ2-3; 9 bases fit TRBD1. The CDR3 is 18 residues long. The V and J ends lost 5 bases and 0 bases, in that order; junction bases with no gene match: 12. Germline CDR1 SEHNR, CDR2 FQNEAQ (reference sequence). Here the CDR3 reads CASSPDRGFFPSTDTQYF. The CDR3 DNA follows: TGTGCCAGCAGCCCGGACAGGGGATTTTTTCCTAGCACAGATACGCAGTATTTT.

The chain combines TRBV7-3 with TRBJ1-4; 7 nucleotides line up with TRBD1. This CDR3 is built from 14 residues. V lost 5 bases, J lost 4 bases, and 4 bases stayed unmatched. Germline V gene lookup returns CDR1 SGHTA and CDR2 FQGTGA. The CDR3 DNA follows: TGTGCCAGCAGCCAGGGGGACATTAATGAAAAACTGTTTTTT. It is translated as CASSQGDINEKLFF.

V and J are TRBV15 and TRBJ1-1; D not resolved. This CDR3 has 14 residues. V was pared by 0 bases and J by 0 bases, with 5 bases between. CDR1 LNHNV and CDR2 YYDKDF come from the germline V gene (reference sequence). The CDR3 bases are TGTGCCACCAGCAGAGAAAGGATGAACACTGAAGCTTTCTTT. The encoded protein is CATSRERMNTEAFF.

V is TRBV19 and J is TRBJ1-1; D is unresolved. Germline V gene data show CDR1 as LNHDA and CDR2 as SQIVND (reference sequence). V was pared by 7 bases and J by 3 bases, with 15 bases between. The CDR3 is 14 amino acids. The CDR3 sequence is CASTPLTPDTEAFF. The CDR3, as DNA: TGTGCCAGTACCCCACTTACGCCCGACACTGAAGCTTTCTTT.

The chain uses TRBV6-5 and TRBJ1-1; TRBD1 matches at 7 bases. CDR1 MNHEY and CDR2 SVGAGI come from the germline V gene. This CDR3 region has 14 residues. The V gene end was trimmed by 6 bases and the J gene end by 2 bases; junction bases not matched to a gene: 6. CDR3 sequence reads: CASSGRQGNTEAFF. CDR3 in DNA: TGTGCCAGCAGCGGTCGACAGGGTAACACTGAAGCTTTCTTT.

The chain joins TRBV2 to TRBJ2-5; D gene uncertain. CDR1 is SNHLY and CDR2 is FYNNEI in the germline V gene. This CDR3 contains 13 residues. Trimming took 3 bases from V and 5 from J, leaving 10 bases between them. The DNA of the CDR3 is TGTGCCAGCAGTGATGGGTCGAGGGAGACCCAGTACTTC. Encoded protein: CASSDGSRETQYF.

This clone was picked up one time. CDR3 in DNA: TGTGCCACCCGTTTGGGACAGGGCGGCCAGCCCCAGCATTTT. As protein: CATRLGQGGQPQHF. This chain connects TRBV6-1 to TRBJ1-5; 9 nucleotides match TRBD1. V shed 10 bases, J shed 7 bases, and the junction held 11 bases outside the gene matches. Germline CDR1 reads MNHNS; CDR2 reads SASEGT. The CDR3 runs to 14 residues.

The CDR3 is CASSWSGGSGNTIYF. CDR3 nucleotides: TGTGCCAGCAGTTGGTCAGGGGGGTCTGGAAACACCATATATTTT. The chain recombines TRBV6-6 with TRBJ1-3, with 7 positions matching TRBD1. J gave up 1 base and V 4 bases, and 4 bases lay outside the gene matches. This CDR3 contains 15 residues. CDR1 is MNHNY, CDR2 SVGAGI, per germline (reference sequence).

This chain uses TRBV28 with TRBJ1-4; D not resolved. V was clipped by 6 bases and J by 2 bases, with 19 bases between them. Germline CDR1 and CDR2: MDHEN and SYDVKM. The CDR3 loop spans 17 amino acids. The CDR3 bases are TGTGCCAGCAGCCACCTCGGACGGTGGGCGACTAATGAAAAACTGTTTTTT. It translates to CASSHLGRWATNEKLFF.

The chain couples TRBV6-5 to TRBJ1-1; D unclear. From germline, CDR1 is MNHEY and CDR2 SVGAGI. V lost 2 bases and J 3 bases, leaving 4 bases between the germline ends. The CDR3 loop spans 12 amino acids. The CDR3 sequence: CASSYVDTEAFF. Written as DNA, the CDR3 is TGTGCCAGCAGTTACGTAGACACTGAAGCTTTCTTT.

This clone was counted between two and nine times. For the CDR3, the DNA is TGTGCCATCAGTGAGGGGAATGAGGGAGATACGCAGTATTTT. Its protein is CAISEGNEGDTQYF. The rearrangement uses TRBV10-3 and TRBJ2-3; D perhaps matches TRBD2 (5 bases). The V end was cut by 2 bases, the J end by 5 bases, with 11 bases between. The CDR3 is 14 residues long. The germline CDR1 and CDR2 sequences are ENHRY and SYGVKD.

The chain has TRBV5-1 and TRBJ2-1, with TRBD2 matching over 7 bases. With 4 bases clipped from V and 7 bases from J, the junction kept 8 bases outside the gene matches. CDR1 is SGHRS and CDR2 is YFSETQ in the germline V gene. The CDR3 length is 14 residues. The CDR3 DNA reads as TGCGCCAGCAGCCCGACACTAGCGACGAATGAGCAGTTCTTC. Amino acid sequence: CASSPTLATNEQFF. The full variable domain, with the rest looked up from reference TRBV5-1 and TRBJ2-1, is KAGVTQTPRYLIKTRGQQVTLSCSPISGHRSVSWYQQTPGQGLQFLFEYFSETQRNKGNFPGRFSGRQFSNSRSEMNVSTLELGDSALYLCASSPTLATNEQFFGPGTRLTVL.

The genes are TRBV19 and TRBJ2-7; perhaps TRBD2 as D (6 bases). V dropped 5 bases and J dropped 1 base, with 18 bases sitting between them. Germline values: CDR1 LNHDA, CDR2 SQIVND (reference sequence). The CDR3 sequence is 16 residues long. The DNA for the CDR3 is TGTGCCAGTAGTCCCAGACTAGATAGTGGATCCTACGAGCAGTACTTC. Encoded protein: CASSPRLDSGSYEQYF.

The gene calls are TRBV7-9 and TRBJ2-5; D is possibly TRBD1 (5 bases). The J call may be faulty, since TRBJ2-7 better matches the DNA end. The CDR3 loop spans 14 amino acids. The germline CDR1 and CDR2 sequences are SEHNR and FQNEAQ (reference sequence). As DNA, the CDR3 is TGTGCCAGCAGCTTAGTCAGGGATCCCCACGAGCAGTACTTC. Protein sequence: CASSLVRDPHEQYF.

The CDR3 coding sequence is TGTGCCAGCAGTTTATCGGGTAGCGGGAGGGATACGCAGTATTTT. This sequence encodes CASSLSGSGRDTQYF. The gene calls are TRBV27 and TRBJ2-3, with 10 bases lining up with TRBD2. The length of the CDR3 is 15 residues. CDR1 and CDR2 from the germline V gene are MNHEY and SMNVEV (reference sequence). With V trimmed by 0 bases and J by 6 bases, 3 bases remained unmatched.

This chain uses TRBV5-1 with TRBJ2-2; D might be TRBD1 or TRBD2, each matching 5 bases. The germline gives CDR1 SGHRS, CDR2 YFSETQ. The CDR3 is 15 residues long. Trimming stripped 4 bases from V and 1 base from J, with 11 bases between. CDR3 region: CASSEGRRNTGELFF. In nucleotides, the CDR3 is TGCGCCAGCAGCGAGGGACGTCGGAACACCGGGGAGCTGTTTTTT.

The chain has TRBV7-3 and TRBJ1-2; TRBD1 matches 11 bases. The CDR3 consists of 16 residues. Germline V gene lookup returns CDR1 SGHTA and CDR2 FQGTGA. The junction had 11 bases not matched to a gene; V was cut back by 4 bases and J by 7 bases. CDR3 in amino acids: CASSSRTGGNLGGYTF. Here the CDR3 DNA reads TGTGCCAGCAGCTCCAGGACAGGGGGCAATCTGGGTGGCTACACCTTC.

The chain employs TRBV28 and TRBJ2-7, with D perhaps matching TRBD2 (6 bases). CDR3 length: 13 residues. CDR1 is MDHEN and CDR2 is SYDVKM in the germline V gene. V was pared by 7 bases and J by 1 base, with 11 bases between. The CDR3 sequence: CASMGRNSYEQYF. The DNA of the CDR3 is TGTGCCAGCATGGGGAGGAATTCCTACGAGCAGTACTTC.

The rearrangement links TRBV7-2 to TRBJ2-5; D is possibly TRBD2 (6 bases). V was trimmed by 3 bases and J by 4 bases, leaving 15 bases between them. This CDR3 has 15 residues. Germline loops: CDR1 SGHTA, CDR2 FQGNSA. CDR3 loop: CASSFQAGGGETQYF. The CDR3 coding sequence is TGTGCCAGCAGCTTCCAAGCGGGTGGGGGAGAGACCCAGTACTTC.

The CDR3 DNA follows: TGTGCCAGCAGCGTAGATGTAGGGGCCCAGCCCCAGCATTTT. Translation: CASSVDVGAQPQHF. This chain links TRBV9 with TRBJ1-5, with D possibly being TRBD1 (5 bases). Trimming took 0 bases from V and 7 from J, leaving 11 bases between them. CDR3 size: 14 residues. The germline V gene has CDR1 SGDLS and CDR2 YYNGEE.